The 3 T cell receptor beta chains in this list originate from one sample, sequenced in a study of T cell clonality in common variable immunodeficiency. Sequenced by immunoSEQ multiplex PCR; TCRdb stores in-frame clones only, minus some. The sample has fewer than 30,000 clones, none seen only once; the top ten hold under 3.5%. For these receptors, no antigen is known. Whole-study results and caveats: Reportedly, TCR beta sequences from common variable immunodeficiency showed fewer deletions and N-nucleotide insertions.

Sequencing was performed on peripheral blood mononuclear cells. The receptors were gathered from a human donor with common variable immunodeficiency.

This clone was detected ten times or more. The sequenced part of the CDR3 DNA is TGTGCCAGCAGTCCAGGGGGAAGGACTGAA. This gives the protein CASSPGGRTE. The full CDR3 sequence reads CASSPGGRTEAFF. The chain recombines TRBV2 with TRBJ1-1; 7 bases fit TRBD1. The observed sequence ends 3 residues before the CDR3 terminus, with the missing tail filled in from the germline J gene. V was pared by 5 bases and J by 5 bases, with 5 bases of the junction left unmatched. The CDR3 totals 13 residues. From germline, CDR1 is SNHLY and CDR2 FYNNEI.

This clone was seen a few times. The CDR3 end falls 3 residues outside the read, so it is completed with the germline J gene. V and J are TRBV19 and TRBJ1-5; 8 bases align to TRBD1. Germline V lookup: CDR1 LNHDA, CDR2 SQIVND (reference sequence). The CDR3 has 15 residues. V shed 7 bases, J shed 3 bases, and the junction held 8 bases outside the gene matches. CDR3 protein: CASKVQGATNQPQHF. The covered CDR3 bases are TGTGCCAGTAAGGTCCAGGGGGCCACCAATCAGCCC.

This clone was counted ten times or more. The CDR3 end is not reached by the read, which stops 3 residues before it; the germline J gene fills it in. The genes are TRBV10-3 and TRBJ2-3; maybe TRBD2 (5 bases). Trimming took off 6 bases at V and 3 bases at J, with 13 bases between the two ends. The germline V gene encodes CDR1 ENHRY and CDR2 SYGVKD. This CDR3 is 14 amino acids long. CDR3 DNA (partial): TGTGCCATCAGGCCCGCCCGGGGTACAGATACG. Translation gives CAIRPARGTDT. The CDR3 reads in full as CAIRPARGTDTQYF.